This T cell receptor (beta chain) is from a study of identical twins. Study observations and caveats: Out-of-frame alpha sequences common to twins exhibited a surplus of low generation probability. Beta out-of-frame sequences showed weaker excess sharing between twins. Cord blood beta clonotypes that were abundant carried fewer insertions, and memory repertoires showed no such trend.

To note about this clonotype: Its specificity is unknown.

V gave up 0 bases and J gave up 10 bases, with 15 bases separating them. The CDR3 extends over 13 amino acids. Germline V gene lookup returns CDR1 DFQATT and CDR2 SNEGSKA (reference sequence). Template switching added a universal primer binding site, and final cDNA carried unique molecular identifiers. TCRdb used MiXCR to reprocess the 5' RACE reads, holding one entry per CDR3 protein. This sample has around 240,000 distinct CDR3 sequences, with about 10% found just once. Sample: memory T cells sorted from blood. The rearrangement uses TRBV20-1 and TRBJ1-1; tentative D call: TRBD1 (6 bases). The TCR originated in a man between 45 and 60 years old in good health. CDR3 nucleotides: TGCAGTGCTAGAGATCCGGCAGGGGACGGAGCTTTCTTT. It yields the protein CSARDPAGDGAFF.